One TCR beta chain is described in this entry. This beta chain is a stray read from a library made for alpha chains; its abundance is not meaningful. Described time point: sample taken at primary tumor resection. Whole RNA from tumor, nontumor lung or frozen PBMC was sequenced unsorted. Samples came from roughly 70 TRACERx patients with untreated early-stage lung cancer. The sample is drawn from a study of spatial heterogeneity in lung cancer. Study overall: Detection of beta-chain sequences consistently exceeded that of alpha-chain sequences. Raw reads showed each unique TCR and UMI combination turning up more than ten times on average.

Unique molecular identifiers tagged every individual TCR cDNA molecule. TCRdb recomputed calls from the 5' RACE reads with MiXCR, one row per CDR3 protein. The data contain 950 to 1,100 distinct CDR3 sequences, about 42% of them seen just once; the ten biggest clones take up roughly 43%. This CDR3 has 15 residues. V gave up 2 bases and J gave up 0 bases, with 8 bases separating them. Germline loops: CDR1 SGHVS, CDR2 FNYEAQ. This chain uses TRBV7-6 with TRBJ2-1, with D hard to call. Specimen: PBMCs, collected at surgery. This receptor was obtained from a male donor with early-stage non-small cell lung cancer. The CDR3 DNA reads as TGTGCCAGCAGCTTAACTGGGGACTCCTACAATGAGCAGTTCTTC. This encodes CASSLTGDSYNEQFF.